This T cell receptor (beta chain) derives from a study of T cells in Graves' hyperthyroidism and ophthalmopathy. Clinicians diagnosed patients from clinical symptoms, serum thyroxine and TRAb, thyroid ultrasound and orbital computed tomography. Isolation of PBMCs was performed on approximately 10 ml fresh peripheral blood. RNA transcripts gave rise to amplified TCR beta CDR3 regions. HTBI primers were employed in a first-round RT-PCR of the TCR CDR3. TCRdb re-called the multiplex PCR reads with MiXCR, one entry per CDR3 protein. The repertoire consists of about 260,000 distinct CDR3 sequences, with about 20% occurring once and the leading ten covering under 65%. Trimming cost V 1 base and J 3 bases, with 15 bases left between them. The CDR3 has 16 amino acids. From germline, CDR1 is MDHEN and CDR2 SYDVKM. This clonotype was observed a handful of times. Its antigen is unidentified. Study results and caveats: Among clonotypes expanded in thyroid above 0.001, most were also found in blood. Ophthalmopathy stood apart from stable hyperthyroidism in a 13 V-J model.

This receptor was obtained from a man aged 25-40 years with Graves' ophthalmopathy. This chain uses TRBV28 with TRBJ1-1; D gene uncertain. Sequencing input: blood. Here the CDR3 reads CASSLYLGGLDTEAFF. CDR3 nucleotides: TGTGCCAGCAGTTTATACCTAGGTGGACTGGACACTGAAGCTTTCTTT.